This TCR beta chain came from a study of shared clonotypes between healthy human individuals. This clone appeared once. Its antigen is not known. CD45RO-negative, CCR7-positively selected cells formed the naive CD8 fraction, excluding terminally differentiated effector memory CD45RA+ cells. The study's findings and limits: Clonotype sharing among donors was thought likely to change with sequencing depth.

Profiling relied on immunoSEQ multiplex PCR, and the TCRdb table lists in-frame clones only, not all of them. The top ten hold around 1.7% of the sample, which has about 2.2 million clones, 85% to 95% seen once. This receptor was obtained from a man younger than 35 in good health. Some clones in this sample may be carry-over from other donors' samples. The sequenced material came from naive CD8+ T cells from PBMCs.

The CDR3 DNA reads TGTGCCAGCAGGCAGACAGGGGTGGGGGAAAAACTGTTTTTT. Amino acids: CASRQTGVGEKLFF. The chain employs TRBV6-5 and TRBJ1-4, with 8 bases aligning to TRBD1. Germline V lookup: CDR1 MNHEY, CDR2 SVGAGI. This CDR3 comprises 14 residues. V was pared by 6 bases and J by 8 bases, with 8 bases of the junction left unmatched.